This T cell receptor beta chain appears in the sequencing data of a study of shared clonotypes between healthy human individuals. General study points: In general, naive subsets displayed greater estimated richness than memory subsets did.

Clones were read by immunoSEQ multiplex PCR, and TCRdb kept only the in-frame ones, dropping some. The data show about 1 million clones, around 74% seen once. About this clone itself: Its antigen is still unknown.

The study drew its donors from healthy HIV-negative adults without recent acute infections or vaccinations. Only Caucasian adults living in Nashville, Tennessee made up the donor group. The investigators split CD4+ cells into a CD45RA+ naive subset and a CD45RA-negative memory subset. The CDR3 has 13 amino acids. Between the trimmed V and J ends, which lost 2 bases and 4 bases, there was a span of 6 bases. From germline, CDR1 is MNHNS and CDR2 SASEGT. V is TRBV6-1 and J is TRBJ1-5; D ambiguous. This TCR was sampled from a man aged 18-30 years in good health. The sequencing input was memory CD4+ T cells sorted from blood. As to subset: CD45RA-negative fraction. The CDR3 DNA is TGTGCCAGCAGTGAAATCCGTAATCAGCCCCAGCATTTT. Translation: CASSEIRNQPQHF.